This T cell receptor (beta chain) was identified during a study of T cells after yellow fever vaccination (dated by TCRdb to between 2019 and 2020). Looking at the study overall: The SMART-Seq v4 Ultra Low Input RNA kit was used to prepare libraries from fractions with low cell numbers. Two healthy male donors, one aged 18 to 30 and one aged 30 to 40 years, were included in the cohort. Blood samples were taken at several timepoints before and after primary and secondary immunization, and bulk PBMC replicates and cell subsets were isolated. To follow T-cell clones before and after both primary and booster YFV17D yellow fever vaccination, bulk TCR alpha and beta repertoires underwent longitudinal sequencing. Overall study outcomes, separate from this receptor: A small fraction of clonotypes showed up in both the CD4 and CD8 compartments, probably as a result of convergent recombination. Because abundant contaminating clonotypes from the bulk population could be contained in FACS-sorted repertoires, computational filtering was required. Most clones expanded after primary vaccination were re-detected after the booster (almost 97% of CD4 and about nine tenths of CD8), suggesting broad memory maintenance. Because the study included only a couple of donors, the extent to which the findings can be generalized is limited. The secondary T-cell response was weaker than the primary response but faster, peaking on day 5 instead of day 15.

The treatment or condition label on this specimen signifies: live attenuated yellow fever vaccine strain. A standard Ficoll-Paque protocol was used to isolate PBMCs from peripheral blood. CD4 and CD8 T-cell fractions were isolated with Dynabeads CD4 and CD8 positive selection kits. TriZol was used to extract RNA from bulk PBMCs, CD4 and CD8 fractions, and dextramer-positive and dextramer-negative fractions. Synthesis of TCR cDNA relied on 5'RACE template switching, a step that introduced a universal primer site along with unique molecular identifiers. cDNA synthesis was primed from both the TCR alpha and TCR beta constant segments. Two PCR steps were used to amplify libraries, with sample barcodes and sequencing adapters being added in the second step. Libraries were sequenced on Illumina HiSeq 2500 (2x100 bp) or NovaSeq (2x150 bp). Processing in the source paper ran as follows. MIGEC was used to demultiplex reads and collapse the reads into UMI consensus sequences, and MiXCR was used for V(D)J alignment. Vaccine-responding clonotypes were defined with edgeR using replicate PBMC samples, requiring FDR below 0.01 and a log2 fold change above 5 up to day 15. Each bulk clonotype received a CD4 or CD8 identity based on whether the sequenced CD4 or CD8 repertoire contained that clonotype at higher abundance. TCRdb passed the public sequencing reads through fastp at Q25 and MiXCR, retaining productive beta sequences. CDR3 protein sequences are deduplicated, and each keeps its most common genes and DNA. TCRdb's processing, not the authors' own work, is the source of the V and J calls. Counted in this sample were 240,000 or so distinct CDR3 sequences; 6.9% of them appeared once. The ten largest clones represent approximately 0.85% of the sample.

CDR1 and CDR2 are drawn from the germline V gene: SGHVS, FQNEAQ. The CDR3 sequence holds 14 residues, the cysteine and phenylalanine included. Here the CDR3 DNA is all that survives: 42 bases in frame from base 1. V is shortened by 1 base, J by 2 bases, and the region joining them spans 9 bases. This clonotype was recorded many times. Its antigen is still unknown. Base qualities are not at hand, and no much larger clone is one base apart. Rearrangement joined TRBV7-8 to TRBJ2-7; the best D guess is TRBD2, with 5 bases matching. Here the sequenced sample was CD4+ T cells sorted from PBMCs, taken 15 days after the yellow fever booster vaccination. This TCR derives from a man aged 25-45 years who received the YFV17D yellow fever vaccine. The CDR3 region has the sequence CASSLESGPYEQYF. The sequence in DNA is TGTGCCAGCAGCTTAGAAAGCGGCCCCTACGAGCAGTACTTC.